Listed here are 24 T cell receptor beta chains from one sample, sequenced in a study of blood T cell repertoires in COVID-19. Some clones are missing from TCRdb's copy, which holds only in-frame ones; the method was immunoSEQ multiplex PCR. The sample includes around 230,000 clones, around 86% seen only once; the top ten take roughly an eighth. The sequencing input was peripheral blood. Receptors originate from a woman in her fifties or sixties with active or convalescent COVID-19.

V and J are TRBV6-5 and TRBJ1-2; a weak D match, TRBD1 (5 bases). Germline values: CDR1 MNHEY, CDR2 SVGAGI. The CDR3 totals 13 residues. Trimming took off 4 bases at V and 4 bases at J, with 10 bases between the two ends. The CDR3 DNA is TGTGCCAGCAGTTCCCCGACAGCCTATGGCTACACCTTC. Translating gives CASSSPTAYGYTF.

The genes are TRBV20-1 and TRBJ2-1; 8 bases are shared with TRBD1. The CDR3 consists of 16 residues. The V gene's germline CDR1 is DFQATT and CDR2 SNEGSKA (reference sequence). The trim removed 3 bases at V and 8 bases at J, leaving 15 bases unmatched. The DNA of the CDR3 is TGCAGTGCTAGTTTGTCGTTTCAGGGGGCAGTTTATGAGCAGTTCTTC. This translates into CSASLSFQGAVYEQFF.

The chain has TRBV20-1 and TRBJ2-3; 9 bases fit TRBD2. Per the germline V gene, CDR1 is DFQATT and CDR2 is SNEGSKA (reference sequence). The CDR3 spans 14 residues. With V trimmed by 3 bases and J by 8 bases, 9 bases remained unmatched. CDR3 protein: CSASWAGGPGTQYF. DNA of the CDR3: TGCAGTGCTAGTTGGGCGGGGGGGCCAGGTACGCAGTATTTT.

A few counts support this clone. The CDR3 bases are TGTGCCATCGGAATTATGGCAGGGGACAATGAGCAGTTCTTC. Translated: CAIGIMAGDNEQFF. The rearrangement joins TRBV10-3 to TRBJ2-1; a possible D gene is TRBD1 (6 bases). The ends were cut back, 8 bases at V and 5 bases at J, with 16 bases in the middle. Germline V CDR1 and CDR2: ENHRY, SYGVKD. CDR3 size: 14 residues.

This rearrangement joins TRBV7-9 to TRBJ2-5; 8 bases align to TRBD1. Germline loops: CDR1 SEHNR, CDR2 FQNEAQ (reference sequence). This CDR3 comprises 14 residues. The V gene end was trimmed by 5 bases and the J gene end by 5 bases; junction bases not matched to a gene: 7. CDR3 nucleotides: TGTGCCAGCAGCACGACAGGGGCTAGGGAGACCCAGTACTTC. This translates into CASSTTGARETQYF. The complete variable domain, with remaining parts taken from reference TRBV7-9 and TRBJ2-5, reads DTGVSQNPRHKITKRGQNVTFRCDPISEHNRLYWYRQTLGQGPEFLTYFQNEAQLEKSRLLSDRFSAERPKGSFSTLEIQRTEQGDSAMYLCASSTTGARETQYFGPGTRLLVL.

The J gene is TRBJ1-5, the V gene TRBV30; 7 bases align to TRBD1. Trimming took 3 bases from V and 0 from J; bases not matched to a gene: 5. Germline CDR1 GTSNPN, CDR2 SVGIG (reference sequence). The CDR3 consists of 15 residues. The chain's CDR3 is CAWRRKGASNQPQHF. The CDR3 DNA follows: TGTGCCTGGAGAAGGAAGGGGGCTAGCAATCAGCCCCAGCATTTT.

The rearrangement joins TRBV19 to TRBJ2-3, with TRBD1 matching 10 bases. V lost 6 bases and J lost 6; bases outside the gene matches: 3. The length of the CDR3 is 13 residues. CDR1 is LNHDA and CDR2 is SQIVND in the germline V gene (reference sequence). The CDR3 is CASSLDRGDTQYF. In DNA, the CDR3 is TGTGCCAGTAGCTTGGACAGGGGGGATACGCAGTATTTT.

The table lists this clone with a count of one. The CDR3 DNA is TGTGCCAGCGGGGGGGCCGACAATGAGCAGTTCTTC. Amino acid sequence: CASGGADNEQFF. The genes are TRBV19 and TRBJ2-1; 8 bases match TRBD2. This CDR3 comprises 12 residues. V lost 9 bases to trimming and J lost 5 bases; unmatched junction nucleotides: 3. The germline V gene encodes CDR1 LNHDA and CDR2 SQIVND (reference sequence).

Only one count was recorded for this clone. The chain couples TRBV12-3 or TRBV12-4 to TRBJ2-7; D unresolved. Trimming removed 6 bases from V and 4 bases from J, with 7 bases in between. The CDR3 spans 11 residues. The CDR3 coding sequence is TGTGCCAGCAGCCGCGCTTACGAGCAGTACTTC. Translating gives CASSRAYEQYF.

The V and J genes are TRBV19 and TRBJ1-2; D gene ambiguous. The CDR3 is made up of 15 amino acids. V lost 1 base, J lost 0 bases, and 9 bases lay in between. The germline V gene encodes CDR1 LNHDA and CDR2 SQIVND (reference sequence). The DNA for the CDR3 is TGTGCCAGTAGTATAGGCCGCCTAGCTAACTATGGCTACACCTTC. Amino acid sequence: CASSIGRLANYGYTF.

The rearrangement joins TRBV19 to TRBJ1-5, with D hard to call. Per the germline V gene, CDR1 is LNHDA and CDR2 is SQIVND (reference sequence). The CDR3 is made up of 12 amino acids. V gave up 6 bases and J gave up 1 base, with 4 bases separating them. This chain's CDR3 is CASRHSNQPQHF. The DNA for the CDR3 is TGTGCCAGTAGACACAGCAATCAGCCCCAGCATTTT.

The chain combines TRBV7-5 with TRBJ2-1; the D call TRBD1 from the table was never checked on the DNA. TRBV7-5 has pseudogene status. The CDR3 covers 19 residues. CDR3 nucleotides: TGTGCCAGAAGCTTTCGGCCTGGACAGTTAGGAGAAAGAAACAATGAGCAGTTCTTC. Encoded protein: CARSFRPGQLGERNNEQFF.

This chain joins TRBV29-1 and TRBJ1-2; tentative D call: TRBD1 (5 bases). The CDR3 extends over 12 amino acids. The V end was cut by 7 bases, the J end by 6 bases, with 15 bases between. The germline V gene encodes CDR1 SQVTM and CDR2 ANQGSEA. The CDR3 bases are TGCAGCGCCCGTTTACGGGGGGATGGCTACACCTTC. Its translation is CSARLRGDGYTF. Full variable domain (rest looked up from reference TRBV29-1 and TRBJ1-2): SAVISQKPSRDICQRGTSLTIQCQVDSQVTMMFWYRQQPGQSLTLIATANQGSEATYESGFVIDKFPISRPNLTFSTLTVSNMSPEDSSIYLCSARLRGDGYTFGSGTRLTVV.

V and J are TRBV9 and TRBJ1-2; 9 bases align to TRBD1. The trim removed 0 bases at V and 3 bases at J, leaving 3 bases unmatched. Germline CDR1 is SGDLS and CDR2 is YYNGEE. The CDR3 runs 15 residues. The CDR3 region has the DNA TGTGCCAGCAGCGTAGGGGGGACAGGGTACTATGGCTACACCTTC. Translation: CASSVGGTGYYGYTF.

This clone was recorded once. The chain carries TRBV11-3 and TRBJ2-1; possible D gene TRBD2, 6 bases. Germline V CDR1 and CDR2: SGHNT, YENEEA. This CDR3 is built from 13 residues. V was pared by 5 bases and J by 7 bases, with 12 bases between. In DNA, the CDR3 is TGTGCCAGCAGCCTAGGACGGGGGAATGAGCAGTTCTTC. It codes for CASSLGRGNEQFF. The whole variable domain, remainder taken from reference TRBV11-3 and TRBJ2-1, is EAGVVQSPRYKIIEKKQPVAFWCNPISGHNTLYWYLQNLGQGPELLIRYENEEAVDDSQLPKDRFSAERLKGVDSTLKIQPAELGDSAVYLCASSLGRGNEQFFGPGTRLTVL.

This chain connects TRBV15 to TRBJ2-3; 9 bases align to TRBD1. This CDR3 comprises 15 residues. V gave up 7 bases and J gave up 0 bases; unmatched junction bases: 5. CDR1 LNHNV and CDR2 YYDKDF come from the germline V gene (reference sequence). CDR3 amino acids: CATTHRGLSTDTQYF. The CDR3 nucleotides read TGTGCCACCACCCACAGGGGGCTGAGCACAGATACGCAGTATTTT.

The chain couples TRBV9 to TRBJ2-5; 7 bases line up with TRBD2. Germline CDR1 is SGDLS and CDR2 is YYNGEE. V trimming: 4 bases; J trimming: 2 bases; junction bases outside the gene matches: 8. The CDR3 loop spans 15 amino acids. In DNA form, the CDR3 reads TGTGCCAGCAGCTCAGCAGGGACTACGCAAGAGACCCAGTACTTC. The encoded protein is CASSSAGTTQETQYF.

This clone came up a few times. The genes are TRBV30 and TRBJ1-2; 7 nucleotides line up with TRBD1. V gave up 0 bases and J gave up 3 bases; unmatched junction bases: 7. CDR1 and CDR2 from the germline V gene are GTSNPN and SVGIG (reference sequence). The CDR3 contains 15 residues. CDR3 coding DNA: TGTGCCTGGAGTGTAGATCGCGGGACAGACTATGGCTACACCTTC. Translating gives CAWSVDRGTDYGYTF.

This clone was seen a single time. J is TRBJ2-7 and V is TRBV30, with 11 bases fitting TRBD1. The CDR3 runs 15 residues. The germline CDR1 and CDR2 sequences are GTSNPN and SVGIG (reference sequence). J gave up 0 bases and V 0 bases, and 1 base lay outside the gene matches. CDR3 in DNA: TGTGCCTGGAGTGTAGGGACAGGGGGCTCCTACGAGCAGTACTTC. Encoded protein: CAWSVGTGGSYEQYF.

V gene TRBV29-1 combines with J gene TRBJ1-1; D remains ambiguous. The CDR3 is made up of 10 amino acids. V was clipped by 7 bases and J by 6 bases, with 9 bases between them. Germline-derived CDR1 and CDR2 are SQVTM and ANQGSEA. The DNA of the CDR3 is TGCAGCGATGGGCGCGCTGAAGCTTTCTTT. Its protein is CSDGRAEAFF.

This chain uses TRBV5-1 with TRBJ2-3; TRBD1 matches 10 bases. The CDR3 has 16 amino acids. In germline, CDR1 is SGHRS, CDR2 YFSETQ. Trimming removed 4 bases from V and 4 bases from J; junction bases left unmatched: 9. The CDR3 DNA is TGCGCCAGCAGCAAGCGACAGGGGGCCCGGGCAGATACGCAGTATTTT. It is translated as CASSKRQGARADTQYF.

The rearrangement joins TRBV7-3 to TRBJ2-1, with TRBD2 matching 9 bases. V dropped 3 bases and J dropped 0; count of bases not matched to a gene: 3. The CDR3 covers 16 residues. Germline loops: CDR1 SGHTA, CDR2 FQGTGA. The CDR3 loop is CASSFAAGGSYNEQFF. Written as DNA, the CDR3 is TGTGCCAGCAGCTTTGCAGCGGGGGGCTCCTACAATGAGCAGTTCTTC.

The chain links TRBV6-5 to TRBJ1-1; D perhaps matches TRBD1 (5 bases). CDR3 length: 12 residues. V lost 6 bases to trimming and J lost 8 bases, with 13 bases between them. Germline assignment: CDR1 MNHEY and CDR2 SVGAGI. CDR3 sequence reads: CASRWMGQEAFF. For the CDR3, the DNA is TGTGCCAGCAGGTGGATGGGGCAAGAAGCTTTCTTT.

The genes are TRBV7-9 and TRBJ2-7; the D gene is possibly TRBD1 (6 bases). Trimming pared 2 bases from V and 7 bases from J, leaving 18 bases between. This CDR3 has 15 residues. Germline lookup yields CDR1 SEHNR and CDR2 FQNEAQ (reference sequence). CDR3 in amino acids: CASSLRPGASGEQYF. The CDR3 DNA is TGTGCCAGCAGCTTAAGGCCAGGGGCCTCGGGAGAGCAGTACTTC.